The present T cell receptor beta chain was sequenced within a study of early T cells in non-severe SARS-CoV-2 infection. Study as a whole: Chains from this unsorted whole-blood bulk RNA could not be paired.

The TCR library protocol attached unique molecular identifiers to the individual cDNA molecules. TCRdb independently ran MiXCR on the 5' RACE reads; one entry per CDR3 protein. The sample lists about 52,000 distinct CDR3 sequences; about 8.2% were seen once. This clonotype has a count of ten or more. Germline-derived CDR1 and CDR2 are ENHRY and SYGVKD. The CDR3 consists of 11 residues. Trimming took off 1 base at V and 7 bases at J, with 5 bases between the two ends. The TCR originated in an adult who was a healthcare worker with PCR-confirmed SARS-CoV-2 infection or an uninfected control (not recorded which). Sequencing was performed on whole blood. This chain joins TRBV10-3 and TRBJ2-7; D is ambiguous. CDR3 sequence (DNA): TGTGCCATCAGTGAGTTTGGAGAGCAGTACTTC. It encodes CAISEFGEQYF.